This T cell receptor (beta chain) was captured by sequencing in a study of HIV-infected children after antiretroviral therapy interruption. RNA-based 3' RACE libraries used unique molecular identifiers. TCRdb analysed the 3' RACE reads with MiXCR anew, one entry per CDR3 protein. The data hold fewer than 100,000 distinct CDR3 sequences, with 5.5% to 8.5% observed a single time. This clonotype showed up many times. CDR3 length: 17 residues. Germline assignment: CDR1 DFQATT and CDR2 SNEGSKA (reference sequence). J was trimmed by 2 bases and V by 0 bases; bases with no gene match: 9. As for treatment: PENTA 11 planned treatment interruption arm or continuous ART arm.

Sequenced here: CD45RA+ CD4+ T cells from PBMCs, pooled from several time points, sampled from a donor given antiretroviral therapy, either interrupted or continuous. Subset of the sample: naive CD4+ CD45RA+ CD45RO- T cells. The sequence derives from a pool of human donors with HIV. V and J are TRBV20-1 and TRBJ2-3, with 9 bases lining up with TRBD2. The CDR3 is CSARDLGSGGTTDTQYF. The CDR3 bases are TGCAGTGCTAGAGATCTGGGGAGCGGGGGGACCACAGATACGCAGTATTTT.